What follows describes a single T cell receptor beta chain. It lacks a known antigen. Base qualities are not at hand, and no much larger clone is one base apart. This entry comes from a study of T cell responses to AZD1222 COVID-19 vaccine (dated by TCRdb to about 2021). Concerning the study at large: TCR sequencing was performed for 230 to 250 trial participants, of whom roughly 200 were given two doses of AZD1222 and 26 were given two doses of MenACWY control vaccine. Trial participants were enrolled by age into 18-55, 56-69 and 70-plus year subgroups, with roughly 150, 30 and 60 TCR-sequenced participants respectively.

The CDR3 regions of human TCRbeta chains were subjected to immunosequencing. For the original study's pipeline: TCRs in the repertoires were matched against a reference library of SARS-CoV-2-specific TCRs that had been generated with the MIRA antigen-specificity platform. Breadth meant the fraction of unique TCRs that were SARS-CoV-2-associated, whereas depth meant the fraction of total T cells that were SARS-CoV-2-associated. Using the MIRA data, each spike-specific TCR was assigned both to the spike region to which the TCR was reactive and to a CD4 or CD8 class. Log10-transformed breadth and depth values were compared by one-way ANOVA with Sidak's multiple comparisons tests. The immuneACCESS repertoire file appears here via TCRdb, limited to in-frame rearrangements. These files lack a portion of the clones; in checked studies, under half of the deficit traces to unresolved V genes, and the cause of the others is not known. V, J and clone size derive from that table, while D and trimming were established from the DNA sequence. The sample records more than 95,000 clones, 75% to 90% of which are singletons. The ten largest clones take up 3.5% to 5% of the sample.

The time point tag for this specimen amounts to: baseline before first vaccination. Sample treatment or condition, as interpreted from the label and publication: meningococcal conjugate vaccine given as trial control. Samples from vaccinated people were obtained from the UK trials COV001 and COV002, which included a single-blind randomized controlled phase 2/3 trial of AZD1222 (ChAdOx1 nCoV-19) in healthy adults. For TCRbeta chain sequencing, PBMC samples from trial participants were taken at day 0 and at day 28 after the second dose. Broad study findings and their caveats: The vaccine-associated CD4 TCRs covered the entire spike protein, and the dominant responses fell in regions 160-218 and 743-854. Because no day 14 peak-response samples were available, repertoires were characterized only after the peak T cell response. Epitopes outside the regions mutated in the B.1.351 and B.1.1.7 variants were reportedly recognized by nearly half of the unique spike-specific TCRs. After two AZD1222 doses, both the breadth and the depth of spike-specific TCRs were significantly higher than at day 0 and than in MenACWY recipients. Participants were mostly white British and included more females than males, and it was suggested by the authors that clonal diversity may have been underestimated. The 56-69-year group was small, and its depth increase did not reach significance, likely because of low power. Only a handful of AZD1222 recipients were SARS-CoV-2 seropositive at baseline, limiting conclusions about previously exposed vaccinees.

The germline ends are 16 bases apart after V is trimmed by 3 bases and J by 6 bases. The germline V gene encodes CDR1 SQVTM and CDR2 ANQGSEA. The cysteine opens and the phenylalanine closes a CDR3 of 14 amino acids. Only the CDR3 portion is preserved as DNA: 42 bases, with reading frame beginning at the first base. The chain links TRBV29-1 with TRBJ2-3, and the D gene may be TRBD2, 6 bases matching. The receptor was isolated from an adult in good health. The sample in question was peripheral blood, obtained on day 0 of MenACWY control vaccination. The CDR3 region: CSVDTGGTWDTQYF. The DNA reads TGCAGCGTTGACACCGGGGGTACATGGGATACGCAGTATTTT.